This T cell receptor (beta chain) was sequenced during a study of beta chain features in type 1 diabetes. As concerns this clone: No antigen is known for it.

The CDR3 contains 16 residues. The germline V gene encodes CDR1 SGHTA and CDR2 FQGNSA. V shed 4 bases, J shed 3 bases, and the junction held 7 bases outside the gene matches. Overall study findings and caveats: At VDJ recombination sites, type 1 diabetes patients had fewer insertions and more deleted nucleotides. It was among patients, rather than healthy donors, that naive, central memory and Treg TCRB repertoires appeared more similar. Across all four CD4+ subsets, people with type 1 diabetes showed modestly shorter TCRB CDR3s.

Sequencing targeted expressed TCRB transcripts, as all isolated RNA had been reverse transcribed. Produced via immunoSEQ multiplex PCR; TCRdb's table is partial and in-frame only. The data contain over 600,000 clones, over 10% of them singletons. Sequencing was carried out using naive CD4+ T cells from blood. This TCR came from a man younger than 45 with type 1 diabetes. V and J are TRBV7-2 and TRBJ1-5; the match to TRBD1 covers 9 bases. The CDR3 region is CASSSAGTGYNQPQHF. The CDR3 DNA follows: TGTGCCAGCAGCTCGGCCGGGACAGGGTACAATCAGCCCCAGCATTTT.